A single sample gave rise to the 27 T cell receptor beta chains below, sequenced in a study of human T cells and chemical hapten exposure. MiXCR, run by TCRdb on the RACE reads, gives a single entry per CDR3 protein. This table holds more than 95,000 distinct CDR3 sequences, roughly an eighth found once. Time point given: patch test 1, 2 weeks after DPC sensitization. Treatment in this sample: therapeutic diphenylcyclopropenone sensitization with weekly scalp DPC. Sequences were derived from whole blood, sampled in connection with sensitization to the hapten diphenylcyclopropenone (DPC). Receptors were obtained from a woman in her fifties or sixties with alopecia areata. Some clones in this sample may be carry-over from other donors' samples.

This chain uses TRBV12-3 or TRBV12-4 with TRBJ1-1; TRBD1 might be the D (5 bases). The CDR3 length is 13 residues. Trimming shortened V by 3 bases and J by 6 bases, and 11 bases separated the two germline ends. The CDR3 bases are TGTGCCAGCAGTTTGCGGGACTGGGCTGAAGCTTTCTTT. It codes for CASSLRDWAEAFF.

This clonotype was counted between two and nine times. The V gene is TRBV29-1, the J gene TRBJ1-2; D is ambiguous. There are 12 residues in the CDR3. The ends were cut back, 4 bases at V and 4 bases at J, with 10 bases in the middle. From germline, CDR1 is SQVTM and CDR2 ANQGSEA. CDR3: CSVGEGIYGYTF. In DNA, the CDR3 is TGCAGCGTTGGGGAGGGAATCTATGGCTACACCTTC.

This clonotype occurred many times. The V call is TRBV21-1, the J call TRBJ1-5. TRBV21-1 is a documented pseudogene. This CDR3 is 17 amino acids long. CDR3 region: CASSRDLRSKDDQPQHF. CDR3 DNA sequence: TGTGCCAGCAGCCGGGACTTGAGGTCCAAAGACGATCAGCCCCAGCATTTT.

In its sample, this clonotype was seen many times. CDR3 residues: CASSLVSGGGDHEQYF. The DNA of the CDR3 is TGTGCCAGCAGCTTAGTATCGGGGGGCGGGGACCACGAGCAGTACTTC. The chain links TRBV7-6 to TRBJ2-7; TRBD2 is a possible D gene (7 bases). The CDR3 has 16 residues. Germline V gives CDR1 SGHVS, CDR2 FNYEAQ. Trimming took 1 base from V and 5 from J, leaving 18 bases between them.

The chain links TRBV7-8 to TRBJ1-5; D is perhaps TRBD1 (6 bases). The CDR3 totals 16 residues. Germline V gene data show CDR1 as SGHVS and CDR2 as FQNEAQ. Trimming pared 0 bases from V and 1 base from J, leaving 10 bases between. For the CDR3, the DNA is TGTGCCAGCAGCTTAGCGACGGGGGCAAGCAATCAGCCCCAGCATTTT. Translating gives CASSLATGASNQPQHF. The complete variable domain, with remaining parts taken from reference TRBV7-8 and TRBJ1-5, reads GAGVSQSPRYKVAKRGQDVALRCDPISGHVSLFWYQQALGQGPEFLTYFQNEAQLDKSGLPSDRFFAERPEGSVSTLKIQRTQQEDSAVYLCASSLATGASNQPQHFGDGTRLSIL.

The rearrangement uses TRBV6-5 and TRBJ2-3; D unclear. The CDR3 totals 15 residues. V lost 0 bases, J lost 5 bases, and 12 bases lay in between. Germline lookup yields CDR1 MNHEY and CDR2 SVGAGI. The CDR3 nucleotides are TGTGCCAGCAGTTACTCAGGAGCAGCAGGAGATACGCAGTATTTT. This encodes CASSYSGAAGDTQYF.

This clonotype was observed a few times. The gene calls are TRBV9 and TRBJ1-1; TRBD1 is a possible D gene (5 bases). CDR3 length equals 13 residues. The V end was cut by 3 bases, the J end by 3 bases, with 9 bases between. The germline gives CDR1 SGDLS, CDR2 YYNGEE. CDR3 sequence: CASSGVRDTEAFF. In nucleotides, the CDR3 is TGTGCCAGCAGCGGGGTCAGGGACACTGAAGCTTTCTTT.

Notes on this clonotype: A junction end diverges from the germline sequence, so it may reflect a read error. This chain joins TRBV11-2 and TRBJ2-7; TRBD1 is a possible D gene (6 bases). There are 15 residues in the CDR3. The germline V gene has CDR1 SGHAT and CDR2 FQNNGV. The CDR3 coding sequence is TGTGCCAGCAGCCTAGACAGGATTGAGCCCTACGAGCAGTACTTC. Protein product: CASSLDRIEPYEQYF.

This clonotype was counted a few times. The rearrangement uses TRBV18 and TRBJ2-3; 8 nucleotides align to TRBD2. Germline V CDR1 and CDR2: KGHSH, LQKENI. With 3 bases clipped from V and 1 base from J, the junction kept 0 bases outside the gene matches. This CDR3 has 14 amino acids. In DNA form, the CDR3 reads TGTGCCAGCTCACCGACTAGCGGCACAGATACGCAGTATTTT. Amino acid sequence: CASSPTSGTDTQYF.

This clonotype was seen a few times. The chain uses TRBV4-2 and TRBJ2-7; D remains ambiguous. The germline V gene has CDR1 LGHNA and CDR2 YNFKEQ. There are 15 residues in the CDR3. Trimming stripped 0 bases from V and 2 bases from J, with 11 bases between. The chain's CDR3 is CASSQDRGIAYEQYF. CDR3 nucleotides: TGTGCCAGCAGCCAAGATCGTGGAATTGCCTACGAGCAGTACTTC.

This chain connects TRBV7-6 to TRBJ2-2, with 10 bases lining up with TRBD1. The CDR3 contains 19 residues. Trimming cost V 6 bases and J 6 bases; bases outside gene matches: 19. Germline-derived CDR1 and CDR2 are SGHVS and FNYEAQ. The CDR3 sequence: CASSFPGQGPKRRAGELFF. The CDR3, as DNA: TGTGCCAGCAGTTTTCCGGGACAGGGGCCCAAAAGGCGCGCCGGGGAGCTGTTTTTT.

CDR3 sequence reads: CSARRTGENNEKLFF. As DNA, the CDR3 is TGCAGTGCTAGGCGGACAGGGGAGAATAATGAAAAACTGTTTTTT. This chain links TRBV20-1 with TRBJ1-4; TRBD1 matches 9 bases. CDR3 length: 15 amino acids. V lost 3 bases and J lost 4; bases outside the gene matches: 6. CDR1 is DFQATT, CDR2 SNEGSKA, per germline (reference sequence).

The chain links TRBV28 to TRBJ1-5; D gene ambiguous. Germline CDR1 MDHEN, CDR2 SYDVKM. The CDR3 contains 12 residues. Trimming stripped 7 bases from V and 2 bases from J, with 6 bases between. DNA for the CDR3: TGTGCCAGCAACAGCGGCAATCAGCCCCAGCATTTT. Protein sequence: CASNSGNQPQHF.

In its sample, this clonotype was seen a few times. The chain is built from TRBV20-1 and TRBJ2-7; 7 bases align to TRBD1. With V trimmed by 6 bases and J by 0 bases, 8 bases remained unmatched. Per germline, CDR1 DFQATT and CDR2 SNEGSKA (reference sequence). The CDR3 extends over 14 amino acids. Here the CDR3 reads CSAGDSSSSYEQYF. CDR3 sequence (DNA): TGCAGTGCAGGGGACAGTTCAAGCTCCTACGAGCAGTACTTC.

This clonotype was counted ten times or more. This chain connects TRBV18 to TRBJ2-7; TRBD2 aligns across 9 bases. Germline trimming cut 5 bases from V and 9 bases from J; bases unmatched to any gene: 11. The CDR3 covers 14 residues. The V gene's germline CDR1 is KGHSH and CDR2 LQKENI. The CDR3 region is CASSVSGSREAQYF. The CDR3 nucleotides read TGTGCCAGCTCAGTTAGCGGGAGCAGGGAGGCGCAGTACTTC. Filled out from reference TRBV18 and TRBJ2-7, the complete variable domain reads NAGVMQNPRHLVRRRGQEARLRCSPMKGHSHVYWYRQLPEEGLKFMVYLQKENIIDESGMPKERFSAEFPKEGPSILRIQQVVRGDSAAYFCASSVSGSREAQYFGPGTRLTVT.

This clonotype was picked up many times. The CDR3 nucleotides are TGTGCCAGCAGCATATACAGGGGGAACTCCTACAATGAGCAGTTCTTC. It encodes CASSIYRGNSYNEQFF. The rearrangement joins TRBV11-2 to TRBJ2-1, with TRBD1 identical over 8 bases. Looked up from germline, CDR1 is SGHAT and CDR2 is FQNNGV. V dropped 5 bases and J dropped 0; count of bases not matched to a gene: 6. The CDR3 sequence is 16 residues long.

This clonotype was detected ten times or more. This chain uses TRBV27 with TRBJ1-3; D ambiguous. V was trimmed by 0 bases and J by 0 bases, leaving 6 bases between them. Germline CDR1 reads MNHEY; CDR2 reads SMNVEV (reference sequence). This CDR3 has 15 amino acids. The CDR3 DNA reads TGTGCCAGCAGTTTATCGGTCCACTCTGGAAACACCATATATTTT. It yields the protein CASSLSVHSGNTIYF.

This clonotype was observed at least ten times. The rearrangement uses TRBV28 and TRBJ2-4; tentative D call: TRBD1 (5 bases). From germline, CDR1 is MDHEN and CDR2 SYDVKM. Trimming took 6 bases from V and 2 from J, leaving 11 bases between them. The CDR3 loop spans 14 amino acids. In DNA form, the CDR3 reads TGTGCCAGCAGCCTCCAGGGCACCAAAAACATTCAGTACTTC. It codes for CASSLQGTKNIQYF.

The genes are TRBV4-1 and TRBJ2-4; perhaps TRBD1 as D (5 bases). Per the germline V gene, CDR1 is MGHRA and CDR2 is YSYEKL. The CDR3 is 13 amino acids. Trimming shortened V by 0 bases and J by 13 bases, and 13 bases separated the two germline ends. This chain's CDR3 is CASSQDGWGAQYF. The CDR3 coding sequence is TGCGCCAGCAGCCAAGATGGTTGGGGCGCGCAGTACTTC.

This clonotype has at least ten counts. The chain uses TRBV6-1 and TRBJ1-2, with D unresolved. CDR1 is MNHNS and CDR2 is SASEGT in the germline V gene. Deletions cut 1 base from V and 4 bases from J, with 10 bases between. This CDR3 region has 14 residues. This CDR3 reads CASSEGVAFYGYTF. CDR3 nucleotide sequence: TGTGCCAGCAGTGAAGGAGTCGCTTTCTATGGCTACACCTTC.

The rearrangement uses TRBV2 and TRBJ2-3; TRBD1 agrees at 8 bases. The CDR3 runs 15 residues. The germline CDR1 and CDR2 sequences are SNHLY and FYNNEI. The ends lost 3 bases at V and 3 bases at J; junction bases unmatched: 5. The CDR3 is CASSENRGLTDTQYF. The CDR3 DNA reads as TGTGCCAGCAGTGAGAACAGGGGGTTGACAGATACGCAGTATTTT.

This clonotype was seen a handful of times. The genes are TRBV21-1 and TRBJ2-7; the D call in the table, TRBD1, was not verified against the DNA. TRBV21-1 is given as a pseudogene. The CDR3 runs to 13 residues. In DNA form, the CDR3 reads TGTGCCAGCGCAGGGGGCGCGATCTACGAGCAGTACTTC. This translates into CASAGGAIYEQYF.

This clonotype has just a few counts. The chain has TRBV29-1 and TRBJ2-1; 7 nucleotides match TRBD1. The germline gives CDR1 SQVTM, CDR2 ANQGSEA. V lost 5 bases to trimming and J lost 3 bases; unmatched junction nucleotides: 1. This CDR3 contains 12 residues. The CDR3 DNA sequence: TGCAGCGTTCAGGGGGACTACAATGAGCAGTTCTTC. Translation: CSVQGDYNEQFF.

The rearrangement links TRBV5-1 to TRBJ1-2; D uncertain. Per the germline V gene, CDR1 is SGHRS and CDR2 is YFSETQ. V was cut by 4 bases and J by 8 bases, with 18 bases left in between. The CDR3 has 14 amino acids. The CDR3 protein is CASSPDTEGGGYTF. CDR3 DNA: TGCGCCAGCAGCCCCGACACAGAGGGCGGAGGCTACACCTTC.

The CDR3 coding sequence is TGTGCCAGCAGCCGAGGCCCAGAGACCCAGTACTTC. Translation: CASSRGPETQYF. V usage is TRBV7-2 and J usage is TRBJ2-5, with no clear D. Trimming removed 5 bases from V and 4 bases from J, with 8 bases in between. The CDR3 is 12 residues long. The germline CDR1 and CDR2 sequences are SGHTA and FQGNSA.

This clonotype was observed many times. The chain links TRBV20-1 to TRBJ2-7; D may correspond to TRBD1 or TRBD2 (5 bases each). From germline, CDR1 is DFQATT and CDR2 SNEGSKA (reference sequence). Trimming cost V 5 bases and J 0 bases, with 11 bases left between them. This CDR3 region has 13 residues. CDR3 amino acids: CSARDGYSYEQYF. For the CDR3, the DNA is TGCAGTGCTCGGGACGGATACTCCTACGAGCAGTACTTC.

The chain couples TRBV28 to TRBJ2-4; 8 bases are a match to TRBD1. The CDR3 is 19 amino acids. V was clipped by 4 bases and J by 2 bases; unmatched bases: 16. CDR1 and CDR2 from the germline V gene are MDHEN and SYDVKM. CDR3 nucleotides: TGTGCCAGCAGTTGGAACCCTACGGACAGGGATGAGACCAAAAACATTCAGTACTTC. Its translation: CASSWNPTDRDETKNIQYF.